The 8 T cell receptor beta chains reported below all come from one sample, sequenced in a study of blood T cell repertoires in COVID-19. The protocol was immunoSEQ multiplex PCR, while the TCRdb copy is restricted to in-frame clones and leaves out a portion. The repertoire holds 50,000 to 60,000 clones, with roughly 87% as singletons. The sequencing sample was made of peripheral blood. The receptors come from a man aged 60-69 years with acute or convalescent COVID-19.

The chain is built from TRBV4-2 and TRBJ1-3; 7 nucleotides agree with TRBD1. The germline gives CDR1 LGHNA, CDR2 YNFKEQ. The CDR3 runs 17 residues. After removal of 4 bases from V and 0 bases from J, the junction contained 9 bases not matched to a gene. CDR3 amino acids: CASSRTGDSSSGNTIYF. CDR3 nucleotides: TGTGCCAGCAGCCGGACAGGAGATTCCAGCTCTGGAAACACCATATATTTT.

The sample holds a few counts of this clone. The chain combines TRBV13 with TRBJ1-6; unclear D gene. Per germline, CDR1 PRHDT and CDR2 FYEKMQ (reference sequence). The ends were cut back, 4 bases at V and 8 bases at J, with 3 bases in the middle. This CDR3 has 11 residues. CDR3 DNA sequence: TGTGCCAGCAGCTCCGATTCACCCCTCCACTTT. Its protein is CASSSDSPLHF.

The chain employs TRBV5-1 and TRBJ2-7, with 7 nucleotides matching TRBD2. Germline CDR1 reads SGHRS; CDR2 reads YFSETQ. Germline trimming cut 4 bases from V and 3 bases from J; bases unmatched to any gene: 7. CDR3 length equals 14 residues. The CDR3: CASSLGRDYYEQYF. In DNA form, the CDR3 reads TGCGCCAGCAGCCTCGGAAGGGACTACTACGAGCAGTACTTC.

The chain links TRBV4-1 to TRBJ2-7; 10 positions agree with TRBD1. Germline V CDR1 and CDR2: MGHRA, YSYEKL. The CDR3 is 16 amino acids. The J segment lost 3 bases and the V segment lost 2 bases, leaving 7 bases of the junction unmatched. The CDR3 bases are TGCGCCAGCAGCCAACAGTTTAGGACAGGGGGCTACGAGCAGTACTTC. Translated, it gives CASSQQFRTGGYEQYF.

The CDR3 spells CASSQESAGGDTGELFF. CDR3 bases: TGTGCCAGCAGCCAAGAATCAGCGGGGGGTGACACCGGGGAGCTGTTTTTT. The rearrangement joins TRBV4-2 to TRBJ2-2, with 9 bases lining up with TRBD2. CDR1 and CDR2 from the germline V gene are LGHNA and YNFKEQ. V lost 0 bases, J lost 3 bases, and 5 bases stayed unmatched. The CDR3 runs to 17 residues.

CDR3 residues: CASSQRLAQRDEQFF. The DNA for the CDR3 is TGTGCCAGCAGCCAAAGGCTAGCTCAAAGGGATGAGCAGTTCTTC. The chain joins TRBV3-1 (or the pseudogene TRBV3-2) to TRBJ2-1; weak D call: TRBD2 (5 bases). The CDR3 extends over 15 amino acids. V was pared by 2 bases and J by 8 bases, with 16 bases between. CDR1 is LGHDT, CDR2 YNNKEL, per germline (reference sequence).

This chain links TRBV5-4 with TRBJ1-1; 12 positions match TRBD1. Germline CDR1 reads SGHNT; CDR2 reads YYREEE (reference sequence). CDR3 length equals 14 residues. The V and J ends lost 4 bases and 3 bases, in that order; junction bases with no gene match: 1. CDR3 amino acids: CASSRDRGHTEAFF. The DNA of the CDR3 is TGTGCCAGCAGCCGGGACAGGGGGCACACTGAAGCTTTCTTT.

The chain is built from TRBV5-1 and TRBJ1-1; a weak D match, TRBD1 (6 bases). CDR1 is SGHRS and CDR2 is YFSETQ in the germline V gene. The length of the CDR3 is 14 residues. V lost 5 bases and J 1 base, leaving 12 bases between the germline ends. CDR3 region: CASRPGTSNTEAFF. In nucleotides, the CDR3 is TGCGCCAGCAGGCCCGGGACATCGAACACTGAAGCTTTCTTT.